Listed here are 26 T cell receptor beta chains from one sample, sequenced in a study of blood T cell repertoires in COVID-19. Measured with immunoSEQ multiplex PCR; TCRdb has only the in-frame clones, and not every one. This sample has roughly 150,000 clones, with 83% found just once. The specimen sequenced was peripheral blood. These receptors all come from a woman aged 80 or over with acute or convalescent COVID-19.

The chain uses TRBV9 and TRBJ2-5, with TRBD2 matching over 14 bases. The CDR3 has 16 residues. Per germline, CDR1 SGDLS and CDR2 YYNGEE. J gave up 6 bases and V 3 bases, and 7 bases lay outside the gene matches. The CDR3 DNA is TGTGCCAGCAGCGCCCGACTAGCGGGAGGGCCGAAGACCCAGTACTTC. Its translation: CASSARLAGGPKTQYF.

The chain has TRBV2 and TRBJ2-7; possible D gene TRBD2, 5 bases. Germline-derived CDR1 and CDR2 are SNHLY and FYNNEI. This CDR3 spans 14 amino acids. V lost 8 bases and J lost 2, with 16 bases in between. Here the CDR3 reads CASLKIGGTYEQYF. As DNA, the CDR3 is TGTGCCAGCTTGAAAATCGGAGGTACCTACGAGCAGTACTTC.

The rearrangement links TRBV29-1 to TRBJ2-1; 10 bases align to TRBD2. Germline V CDR1 and CDR2: SQVTM, ANQGSEA. The CDR3 sequence is 13 residues long. Germline trimming cut 4 bases from V and 7 bases from J; bases unmatched to any gene: 4. The CDR3 DNA reads as TGCAGCGTTGCCCTAGCGGGAGATAATGAGCAGTTCTTC. Translated, it gives CSVALAGDNEQFF.

The rearrangement links TRBV7-2 to TRBJ2-1; TRBD2 aligns across 12 bases. Trimming removed 4 bases from V and 10 bases from J; junction bases left unmatched: 11. Germline V gene lookup returns CDR1 SGHTA and CDR2 FQGNSA. The CDR3 length is 16 residues. CDR3 region: CASSSLTSGGLREQFF. The CDR3 DNA reads as TGTGCCAGCAGCTCTTTGACTAGCGGGGGTCTTAGGGAGCAGTTCTTC.

The J gene is TRBJ2-2, the V gene TRBV6-2 or TRBV6-3; TRBD2 matches at 10 bases. Per germline, CDR1 MNHEY and CDR2 SVGEGT. The CDR3 extends over 22 amino acids. Losses at the gene ends were 6 bases for V and 4 bases for J; bases not matched to a gene: 26. The DNA of the CDR3 is TGTGCCAGCAGCCGCCTTCTGTTTCAAGCGGGAGGGGTGTCGGGGAGCACCGGGGAGCTGTTTTTT. Protein: CASSRLLFQAGGVSGSTGELFF.

This clone has a handful of counts. The chain links TRBV7-9 to TRBJ1-6; D is possibly TRBD1 (5 bases). This CDR3 contains 17 residues. The ends were cut back, 5 bases at V and 7 bases at J, with 21 bases in the middle. CDR1 and CDR2 (germline): SEHNR, FQNEAQ (reference sequence). Written as DNA, the CDR3 is TGTGCCAGCAGCCCCCCGTGGACCGACAGCGCGAATTCACCCCTCCACTTT. It codes for CASSPPWTDSANSPLHF.

This chain links TRBV9 with TRBJ2-3, with D perhaps TRBD2 (6 bases). Per germline, CDR1 SGDLS and CDR2 YYNGEE. Trimming removed 3 bases from V and 6 bases from J, with 14 bases in between. This CDR3 spans 14 amino acids. The DNA for the CDR3 is TGTGCCAGCAGCGCGTCCGGGACTTTCGATACGCAGTATTTT. This codes for CASSASGTFDTQYF.

J is TRBJ1-4 and V is TRBV10-3, with D perhaps TRBD1 (6 bases). From germline, CDR1 is ENHRY and CDR2 SYGVKD. V was clipped by 2 bases and J by 0 bases, with 10 bases between them. This CDR3 contains 16 residues. In nucleotides, the CDR3 is TGTGCCATCAGTGAGGGAGCAGGGGCAACTAATGAAAAACTGTTTTTT. Translating gives CAISEGAGATNEKLFF.

The chain combines TRBV25-1 with TRBJ1-4, with TRBD1 matching 7 bases. The germline V gene has CDR1 MGHDK and CDR2 SYGVNS. CDR3 length: 15 residues. With V trimmed by 3 bases and J by 8 bases, 9 bases remained unmatched. CDR3 sequence: CASSDPATGIEKLFF. As DNA, the CDR3 is TGTGCCAGCAGTGACCCCGCGACAGGGATCGAAAAACTGTTTTTT.

The chain uses TRBV6-2 or TRBV6-3 and TRBJ1-6; 7 bases are a match to TRBD1. The CDR3 covers 18 residues. V shed 4 bases and J 10 bases; nucleotides not matched to a gene: 19. CDR1 and CDR2 (germline): MNHEY, SVGEGT. The CDR3 loop is CASSSSRLGQPSGSPLHF. The CDR3 DNA reads TGTGCCAGCAGTTCAAGTCGACTGGGACAGCCAAGCGGATCACCCCTCCACTTT.

This chain uses TRBV9 with TRBJ2-1; D is undetermined. This CDR3 is built from 15 residues. The V end lost 0 bases, the J end lost 7 bases, and 14 bases lay between the germline ends. CDR1 and CDR2 (germline): SGDLS, YYNGEE. The CDR3 DNA sequence: TGTGCCAGCAGCGTAGTTAGTCCGGGTGTAAATGAGCAGTTCTTC. This encodes CASSVVSPGVNEQFF.

The chain is built from TRBV6-5 and TRBJ2-3; 10 bases align to TRBD1. The CDR3 is made up of 14 amino acids. From germline, CDR1 is MNHEY and CDR2 SVGAGI. The J segment lost 6 bases and the V segment lost 4 bases, leaving 4 bases of the junction unmatched. CDR3 DNA sequence: TGTGCCAGCAGTTTGGGACAGGGGAAGGATACGCAGTATTTT. Residues: CASSLGQGKDTQYF.

The chain combines TRBV11-2 with TRBJ2-7; 14 bases fit TRBD2. J was trimmed by 4 bases and V by 4 bases; bases with no gene match: 6. The CDR3 is 16 residues long. Germline V CDR1 and CDR2: SGHAT, FQNNGV. CDR3 loop: CASSSPTSGRVYEQYF. The CDR3 DNA follows: TGTGCCAGCAGCTCCCCGACTAGCGGGAGGGTATACGAGCAGTACTTC.

This sequence joins TRBV28 and TRBJ1-2; weak D call: TRBD1 (6 bases). Germline V gene data show CDR1 as MDHEN and CDR2 as SYDVKM. The CDR3 extends over 15 amino acids. V was clipped by 5 bases and J by 1 base, with 14 bases between them. Written as DNA, the CDR3 is TGTGCCAGCAGTCTCTCAGACAGGTTTAACTATGGCTACACCTTC. It encodes CASSLSDRFNYGYTF.

This chain joins TRBV9 and TRBJ1-3, with D possibly matching TRBD1 (6 bases). The V and J ends lost 4 bases and 0 bases respectively, with 14 bases between them. There are 16 residues in the CDR3. CDR1 is SGDLS, CDR2 YYNGEE, per germline. CDR3: CASSLSQGISGNTIYF. The CDR3 coding sequence is TGTGCCAGCAGCCTTAGTCAGGGGATCTCTGGAAACACCATATATTTT.

This chain joins TRBV7-9 and TRBJ2-5; 8 bases fit TRBD2. V shed 3 bases, J shed 3 bases, and the junction held 12 bases outside the gene matches. The length of the CDR3 is 17 residues. Per the germline V gene, CDR1 is SEHNR and CDR2 is FQNEAQ (reference sequence). The CDR3 protein is CASSFGSGVRWEETQYF. CDR3 sequence (DNA): TGTGCCAGCAGCTTTGGTAGCGGGGTAAGGTGGGAAGAGACCCAGTACTTC.

This sequence joins TRBV4-3 and TRBJ2-7, with D perhaps matching TRBD1 (6 bases). The V gene's germline CDR1 is LGHNA and CDR2 YSLEER. Deletions cut 2 bases from V and 0 bases from J, with 11 bases between. The CDR3 sequence is 15 residues long. For the CDR3, the DNA is TGCGCCAGCAGCCAACCGAGACAGGACTCCTACGAGCAGTACTTC. This encodes CASSQPRQDSYEQYF.

The chain is built from TRBV5-8 and TRBJ1-2; perhaps TRBD1 as D (5 bases). Germline-derived CDR1 and CDR2 are SGHTS and YDEGEE. CDR3 length equals 12 residues. Trimming removed 3 bases from V and 8 bases from J, with 11 bases in between. The CDR3 is CASSSTDKGYTF. DNA for the CDR3: TGTGCCAGCAGCTCGACAGACAAAGGCTACACCTTC.

The genes are TRBV6-1 and TRBJ2-3; TRBD1 is a possible D gene (5 bases). The CDR3 has 19 amino acids. CDR1 and CDR2 from the germline V gene are MNHNS and SASEGT. Trimming took 2 bases from V and 8 from J, leaving 29 bases between them. CDR3 nucleotides: TGTGCCAGCAGTGAACTGGGGTCGGGTACAGGTAGCTTAAGGGTTACGCAGTATTTT. Protein product: CASSELGSGTGSLRVTQYF.

The chain combines TRBV29-1 with TRBJ2-7, with D possibly being TRBD1 (5 bases). The CDR3 is made up of 14 amino acids. Germline CDR1 and CDR2: SQVTM and ANQGSEA. The germline V and J ends were trimmed by 3 bases and 2 bases, with 14 bases remaining between them. CDR3 nucleotide sequence: TGCAGCGTTGAGTCCCCGGACACTACCTACGAGCAGTACTTC. Its translation: CSVESPDTTYEQYF.

The genes are TRBV9 and TRBJ1-6, with TRBD1 identical over 7 bases. The V segment lost 3 bases and the J segment 2 bases; nucleotides outside the gene matches: 5. The CDR3 contains 16 residues. The germline V gene has CDR1 SGDLS and CDR2 YYNGEE. The CDR3 sequence: CASSARDSTYNSPLHF. The CDR3 DNA follows: TGTGCCAGCAGCGCTAGGGACAGTACCTATAATTCACCCCTCCACTTT. Based on the CDR3 plus reference TRBV9 and TRBJ1-6, the full variable domain is DSGVTQTPKHLITATGQRVTLRCSPRSGDLSVYWYQQSLDQGLQFLIQYYNGEERAKGNILERFSAQQFPDLHSELNLSSLELGDSALYFCASSARDSTYNSPLHFGNGTRLTVT.

The genes are TRBV28 and TRBJ1-3; D gene uncertain. Germline lookup yields CDR1 MDHEN and CDR2 SYDVKM. V lost 8 bases and J 4 bases, leaving 12 bases between the germline ends. The CDR3 covers 13 residues. The CDR3 region is CASGKGGGNTIYF. The CDR3 DNA is TGTGCCAGCGGAAAAGGAGGGGGAAACACCATATATTTT.

This sequence joins TRBV7-2 and TRBJ2-1; 10 nucleotides align to TRBD1. Germline V gives CDR1 SGHTA, CDR2 FQGNSA. V shed 5 bases and J 10 bases; nucleotides not matched to a gene: 5. The CDR3 sequence is 13 residues long. Here the CDR3 DNA reads TGTGCCAGCAGCCCAGGGACAGGGGTAGAGCAGTTCTTC. Protein product: CASSPGTGVEQFF.

The chain carries TRBV28 and TRBJ2-7; the D gene is possibly TRBD1 (6 bases). The CDR3 sequence is 15 residues long. Germline lookup yields CDR1 MDHEN and CDR2 SYDVKM. V gave up 5 bases and J gave up 4 bases, with 18 bases separating them. This CDR3 reads CASSLTGSGIYEQYF. CDR3 nucleotides: TGTGCCAGCAGTCTAACAGGGAGTGGTATTTACGAGCAGTACTTC.

The rearrangement links TRBV11-3 to TRBJ2-1; TRBD1 matches 7 bases. CDR3 length equals 15 residues. From germline, CDR1 is SGHNT and CDR2 YENEEA. With V trimmed by 5 bases and J by 0 bases, 4 bases remained unmatched. This CDR3 reads CASSRQGSSYNEQFF. CDR3 sequence (DNA): TGTGCCAGCAGCAGACAGGGATCCTCCTACAATGAGCAGTTCTTC.

The gene calls are TRBV7-3 and TRBJ2-1, with D hard to call. The germline CDR1 and CDR2 sequences are SGHTA and FQGTGA. This CDR3 has 12 residues. V lost 5 bases to trimming and J lost 2 bases, with 4 bases between them. CDR3 region: CASSNTYNEQFF. The CDR3 DNA follows: TGTGCCAGCAGCAACACCTACAATGAGCAGTTCTTC.